Shown below are 6 T cell receptor beta chains from a single sample sequenced in a study of control samples from healthy donors and cancer patients. Method: immunoSEQ multiplex PCR; TCRdb's copy keeps in-frame clones and lacks some. There are approximately 120,000 clones in the sample; around nine tenths occur only once, and 3.5% to 4.5% lies in the top ten. Sequenced sample: blood. Receptors were obtained from a human donor in good health. The donor label of this sample is uncertain.

The V and J genes are TRBV29-1 and TRBJ1-3; TRBD1 is a possible D gene (6 bases). Trimming pared 4 bases from V and 2 bases from J, leaving 12 bases between. CDR3 length: 14 residues. CDR1 and CDR2 (germline): SQVTM, ANQGSEA. CDR3 DNA: TGCAGCGTTGGCACAGGGAACCCTGGAAACACCATATATTTT. It codes for CSVGTGNPGNTIYF.

The chain joins TRBV5-1 to TRBJ1-1; D might be TRBD1 (5 bases). This CDR3 is 17 amino acids long. Germline V gene sequence: CDR1 SGHRS, CDR2 YFSETQ. The germline V and J ends were trimmed by 0 bases and 0 bases, with 15 bases remaining between them. CDR3 sequence reads: CASSLAGAGRVNTEAFF. The CDR3 DNA reads TGCGCCAGCAGCTTGGCCGGGGCAGGGCGGGTGAACACTGAAGCTTTCTTT. The variable domain in full, with the rest retrieved from reference TRBV5-1 and TRBJ1-1, is KAGVTQTPRYLIKTRGQQVTLSCSPISGHRSVSWYQQTPGQGLQFLFEYFSETQRNKGNFPGRFSGRQFSNSRSEMNVSTLELGDSALYLCASSLAGAGRVNTEAFFGQGTRLTVV.

This chain joins TRBV7-9 and TRBJ2-7; either TRBD1 or TRBD2 may supply D (5 bases each). Germline loops: CDR1 SEHNR, CDR2 FQNEAQ (reference sequence). V was shortened by 5 bases and J by 3 bases, with 20 bases between the two germline ends. This CDR3 is built from 16 residues. CDR3 DNA sequence: TGTGCCAGCAGCCCAAACCGGGACGGAACTTACTACGAGCAGTACTTC. Translating gives CASSPNRDGTYYEQYF.

V gene TRBV3-1 (or the pseudogene TRBV3-2) combines with J gene TRBJ1-1; the D is unclear. V was shortened by 0 bases and J by 0 bases, with 2 bases between the two germline ends. The CDR3 contains 13 residues. Germline lookup yields CDR1 LGHDT and CDR2 YNNKEL (reference sequence). CDR3 sequence: CASSQEMNTEAFF. CDR3 in DNA: TGTGCCAGCAGCCAAGAGATGAACACTGAAGCTTTCTTT.

This chain uses TRBV12-3 or TRBV12-4 with TRBJ1-5; a weak D match, TRBD1 (5 bases). The CDR3 is made up of 13 amino acids. The germline V and J ends were trimmed by 7 bases and 7 bases, with 14 bases remaining between them. CDR3 sequence: CASKRGTGQPQHF. CDR3 sequence (DNA): TGTGCCAGCAAAAGGGGTACGGGACAGCCCCAGCATTTT.

The rearrangement uses TRBV6-2 or TRBV6-3 and TRBJ1-2; TRBD1 matches 7 bases. Germline trimming cut 5 bases from V and 3 bases from J; bases unmatched to any gene: 12. This CDR3 has 16 amino acids. Germline values: CDR1 MNHEY, CDR2 SVGEGT. This CDR3 is CASSPRPGRGDYGYTF. For the CDR3, the DNA is TGTGCCAGCAGTCCACGCCCGGGCAGGGGGGACTATGGCTACACCTTC.